The clone carrying this T cell receptor (beta chain) was counted a few times. Its antigen is not identified. CDR3 length: 16 amino acids. The junction had 7 bases not matched to a gene; V was cut back by 0 bases and J by 4 bases. Germline CDR1 reads SGHRS; CDR2 reads YFSETQ. RNA transcripts were the template for amplifying TCR beta CDR3 regions. Using the HTBI primer set, a first-round RT-PCR was run on the TCR CDR3. TCRdb re-called the multiplex PCR reads through MiXCR, storing one row per CDR3 protein. The sample records roughly 330,000 distinct CDR3 sequences, roughly 15% being singletons. This entry comes from a study of T cells in Graves' hyperthyroidism and ophthalmopathy. Hyperthyroidism patients were newly diagnosed, had disease duration under 2 months, and were aged 18 to 65 years. Broader study findings: Most thyroid clonotypes that were expanded above 0.001 also turned up in blood.

The TCR comes from a man aged 25 to 40 with Graves' hyperthyroidism. Specimen: blood. The chain links TRBV5-1 to TRBJ1-1; 9 nucleotides agree with TRBD1. In DNA form, the CDR3 reads TGCGCCAGCAGCTTGGGGGGGACAGGGTATGGCACTGAAGCTTTCTTT. Protein product: CASSLGGTGYGTEAFF.